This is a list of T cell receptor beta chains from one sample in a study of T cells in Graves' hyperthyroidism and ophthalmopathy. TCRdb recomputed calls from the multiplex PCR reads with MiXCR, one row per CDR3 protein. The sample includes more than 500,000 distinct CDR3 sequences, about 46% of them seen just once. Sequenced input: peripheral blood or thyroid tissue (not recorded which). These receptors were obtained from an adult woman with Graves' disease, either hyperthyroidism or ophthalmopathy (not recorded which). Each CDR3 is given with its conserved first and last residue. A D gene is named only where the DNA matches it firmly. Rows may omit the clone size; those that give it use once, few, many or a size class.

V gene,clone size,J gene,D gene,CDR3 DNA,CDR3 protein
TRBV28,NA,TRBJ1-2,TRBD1,TGTGCCAGCAGCTGGACAGGGGGCGGCTACACCTTC,CASSWTGGGYTF
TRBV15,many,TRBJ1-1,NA,TGTGCCACCAGCACGGATATGAACACTGAAGCTTTCTTT,CATSTDMNTEAFF
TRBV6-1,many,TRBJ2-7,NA,TGTGCCAGCGGAGTAAGCTCCTACGAGCAGTACTTC,CASGVSSYEQYF
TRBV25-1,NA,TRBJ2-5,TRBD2,TGTGCCAGCAGCGAGGGCCTTGGGACTAGCGGGACAGAAGAGACCCAGTACTTC,CASSEGLGTSGTEETQYF
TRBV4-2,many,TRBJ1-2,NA,TGTGCCAGCAGCCAAGAGCCCGGTCTGCGGGGGAACTATGGCTACACCTTC,CASSQEPGLRGNYGYTF
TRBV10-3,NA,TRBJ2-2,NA,TGTGCCATACGGGAGAACACCGGGGAGCTGTTTTTT,CAIRENTGELFF
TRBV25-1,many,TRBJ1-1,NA,TGTGCCAGCAGTGGTTTTGGGGGAAACACTGAAGCTTTCTTT,CASSGFGGNTEAFF
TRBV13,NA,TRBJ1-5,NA,TGTGCCAGCAGCTACGGACGGGGGGATCAGCCCCAGCATTTT,CASSYGRGDQPQHF
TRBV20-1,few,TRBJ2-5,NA,TGCAGTGCCCCCCACCCGAGACAGGGAGGAGAGACCCAGTACTTC,CSAPHPRQGGETQYF
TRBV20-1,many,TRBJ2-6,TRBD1,TGCAGTGCTAGACCGACCCCGGGACAGGGGCTGTCTGGGGCCAACGTCCTGACTTTC,CSARPTPGQGLSGANVLTF
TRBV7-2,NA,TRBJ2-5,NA,TGTGCCAGCACTGAACAAGAGACCCAGTACTTC,CASTEQETQYF
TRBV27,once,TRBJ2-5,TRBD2,TGTGCCAGGAGCCGTGGACTAGCGGAGCAAGAGACCCAGTACTTC,CARSRGLAEQETQYF
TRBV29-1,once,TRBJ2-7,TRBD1,TGCAGCACCGGGACAGAAGAGCAGTACTTC,CSTGTEEQYF
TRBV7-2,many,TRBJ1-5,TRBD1,TGTGCCAGCAGCTTTAGACAGGGGCAGAGTCAGCCCCAGCATTTT,CASSFRQGQSQPQHF
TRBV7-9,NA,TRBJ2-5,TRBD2,TGTGCCAGCAGCCAAGGGCTAGCGGGAGACGACGAGACCCAGTACTTC,CASSQGLAGDDETQYF
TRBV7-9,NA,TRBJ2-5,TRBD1,TGTGCCAGCAGCCACCGGGACAGGGATAAACAAGAGACCCAGTACTTC,CASSHRDRDKQETQYF
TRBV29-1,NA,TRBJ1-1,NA,TGCGGCGTTGGCGGGGCAGGTTTTACTGAAGCTTTCTTT,CGVGGAGFTEAFF
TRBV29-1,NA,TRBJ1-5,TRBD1,TGCAGCGTTGTCACAGGGGGGATCAATCAGCCCCAGCATTTT,CSVVTGGINQPQHF
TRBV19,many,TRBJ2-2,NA,TGTGCCAGTAGTATGCCCGGGCGCACCGGGGAGCTGTTTTTT,CASSMPGRTGELFF
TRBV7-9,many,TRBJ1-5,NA,TGTGCCAGCAGTCCTGGGGCTGGGGGACAGCCCCAGCATTTT,CASSPGAGGQPQHF
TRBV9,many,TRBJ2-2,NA,TGTGCCAGCAGCGTCCGGTCAGGCGCGAACACCGGGGAGCTGTTTTTT,CASSVRSGANTGELFF